One T cell receptor beta chain is described in this entry. The data originate from a study of blood T cell repertoires in COVID-19. About the study: Both acute and convalescent COVID-19 samples were obtained from the United States, Italy and Spain.

Assay: immunoSEQ multiplex PCR; the TCRdb copy retains only in-frame clones and omits some. The sample holds 50,000 to 55,000 clones, approximately 89% seen once. The source is a man in his fifties or sixties with acute or convalescent COVID-19. Material: peripheral blood.

Here the CDR3 DNA reads TGTGCCAGCAGGACAGGGGCAACCTACGAGCAGTACTTC. It encodes CASRTGATYEQYF. The chain joins TRBV28 to TRBJ2-7, with 8 bases identical to TRBD1. CDR3 length equals 13 residues. V dropped 6 bases and J dropped 2; count of bases not matched to a gene: 3. Germline-derived CDR1 and CDR2 are MDHEN and SYDVKM.